This T cell receptor beta chain was sequenced in a study of T cell responses to AZD1222 COVID-19 vaccine. Study results and limitations: Reports indicate that nearly half of spike-specific TCRs are directed at unmutated variant regions. Across the whole spike, CD4 TCRs peaked at regions 160-218 and 743-854.

In regard to this clone: Its antigen is still unknown.

The CDR3 runs to 11 residues. Trimming took 5 bases from V and 3 from J, leaving 4 bases between them. The germline V gene has CDR1 SGHRS and CDR2 YFSETQ. The method was immunoSEQ multiplex PCR; TCRdb's version includes in-frame clones alone and lacks a portion of them. The table shows more than 95,000 clones, with 75% to 90% occurring only once. The receptor comes from an adult in good health. The chain is built from TRBV5-1 and TRBJ2-3; D is unclear. Sequencing was performed on peripheral blood, taken on day 0 of MenACWY control vaccination. CDR3 coding DNA: TGCGCCAGCAGGGAGACAGATACGCAGTATTTT. Its protein product is CASRETDTQYF.